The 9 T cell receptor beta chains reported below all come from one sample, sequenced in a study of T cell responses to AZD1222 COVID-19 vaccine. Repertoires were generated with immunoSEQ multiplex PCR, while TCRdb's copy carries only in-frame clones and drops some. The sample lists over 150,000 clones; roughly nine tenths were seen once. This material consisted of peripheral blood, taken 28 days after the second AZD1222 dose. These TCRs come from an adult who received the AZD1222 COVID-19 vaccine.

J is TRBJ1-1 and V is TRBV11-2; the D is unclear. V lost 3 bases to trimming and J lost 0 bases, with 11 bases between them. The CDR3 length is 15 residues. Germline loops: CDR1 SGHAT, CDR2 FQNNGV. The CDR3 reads CASSLANRVNTEAFF. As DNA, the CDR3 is TGTGCCAGCAGCTTGGCAAACAGAGTGAACACTGAAGCTTTCTTT.

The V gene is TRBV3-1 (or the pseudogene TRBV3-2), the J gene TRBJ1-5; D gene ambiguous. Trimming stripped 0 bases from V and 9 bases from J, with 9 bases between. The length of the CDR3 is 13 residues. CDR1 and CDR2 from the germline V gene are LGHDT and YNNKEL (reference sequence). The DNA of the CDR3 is TGTGCCAGCAGCCAAGACCGGTATTGGCCCCAGCATTTT. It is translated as CASSQDRYWPQHF.

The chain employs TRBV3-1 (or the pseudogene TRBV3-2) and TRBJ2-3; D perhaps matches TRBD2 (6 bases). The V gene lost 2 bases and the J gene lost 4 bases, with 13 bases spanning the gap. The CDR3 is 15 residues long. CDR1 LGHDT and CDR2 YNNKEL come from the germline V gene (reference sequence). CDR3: CASSQRLALADTQYF. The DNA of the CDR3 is TGTGCCAGCAGCCAAAGGCTAGCGTTGGCAGATACGCAGTATTTT.

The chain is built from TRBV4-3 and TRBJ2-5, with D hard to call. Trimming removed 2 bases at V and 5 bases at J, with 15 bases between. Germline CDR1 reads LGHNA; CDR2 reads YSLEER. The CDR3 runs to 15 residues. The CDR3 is CASSQFGGFGETQYF. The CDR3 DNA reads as TGCGCCAGCAGCCAATTCGGCGGTTTCGGGGAGACCCAGTACTTC.

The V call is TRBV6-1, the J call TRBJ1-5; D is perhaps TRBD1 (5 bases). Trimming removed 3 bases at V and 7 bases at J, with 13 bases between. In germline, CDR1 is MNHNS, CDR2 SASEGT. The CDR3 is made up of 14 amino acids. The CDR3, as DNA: TGTGCCAGCAGTGACGTTTCAGGGAGACAGCCCCAGCATTTT. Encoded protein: CASSDVSGRQPQHF.

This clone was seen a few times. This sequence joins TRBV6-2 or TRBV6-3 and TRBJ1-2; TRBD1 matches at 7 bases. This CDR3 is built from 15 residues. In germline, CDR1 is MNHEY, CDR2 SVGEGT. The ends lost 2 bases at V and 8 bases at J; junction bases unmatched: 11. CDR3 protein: CASSYRQTGSNGYTF. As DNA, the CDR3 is TGTGCCAGCAGTTACCGACAGACAGGGTCCAACGGCTACACCTTC.

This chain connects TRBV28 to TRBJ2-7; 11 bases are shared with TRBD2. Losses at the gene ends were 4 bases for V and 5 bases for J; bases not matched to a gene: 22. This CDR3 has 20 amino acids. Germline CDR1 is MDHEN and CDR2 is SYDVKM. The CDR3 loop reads CASSSPLWTLELAGGNEQYF. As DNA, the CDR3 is TGTGCCAGCAGTTCGCCTCTTTGGACACTCGAATTAGCGGGAGGGAACGAGCAGTACTTC. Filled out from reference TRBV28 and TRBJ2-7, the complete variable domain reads DVKVTQSSRYLVKRTGEKVFLECVQDMDHENMFWYRQDPGLGLRLIYFSYDVKMKEKGDIPEGYSVSREKKERFSLILESASTNQTSMYLCASSSPLWTLELAGGNEQYFGPGTRLTVT.

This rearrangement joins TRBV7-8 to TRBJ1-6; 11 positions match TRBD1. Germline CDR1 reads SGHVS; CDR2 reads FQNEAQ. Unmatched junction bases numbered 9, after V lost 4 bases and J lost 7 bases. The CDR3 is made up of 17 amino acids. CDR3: CASSSPGQGGTNSPLHF. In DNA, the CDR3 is TGTGCCAGCAGCTCCCCGGGACAGGGGGGAACAAATTCACCCCTCCACTTT.

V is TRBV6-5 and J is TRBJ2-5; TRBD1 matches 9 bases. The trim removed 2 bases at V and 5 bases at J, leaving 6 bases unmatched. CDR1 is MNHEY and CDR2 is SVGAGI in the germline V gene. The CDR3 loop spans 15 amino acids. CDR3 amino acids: CASSYQGQGWETQYF. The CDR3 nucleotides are TGTGCCAGCAGTTACCAAGGACAGGGGTGGGAGACCCAGTACTTC.